The TCR beta chain described here comes from a study of shared clonotypes between healthy human individuals. Findings and limits, study-wide: Sample collection involved blood only; tissue repertoires are likely different. Clonotype sharing across donors was expected to vary with sequencing depth. Represented diversity, genetic and exposure-history alike, was limited by few donors.

Clones were read by immunoSEQ multiplex PCR, and TCRdb kept only the in-frame ones, dropping some. The data hold over a million clones, with approximately 98.5% observed a single time. A note on this clone: Antigen specificity is unknown.

This CDR3 region has 15 residues. The germline V gene encodes CDR1 MNHEY and CDR2 SVGAGI. J was trimmed by 1 base and V by 5 bases; bases with no gene match: 7. The material sequenced was naive CD4+ T cells sorted from blood. Subset given: CD45RA+ positively selected. The chain is built from TRBV6-5 and TRBJ1-1, with 7 bases aligning to TRBD1. The sequence was collected from a young man in good health. CDR3 sequence: CASSQQGIPNTEAFF. The CDR3 region has the DNA TGTGCCAGCAGTCAACAGGGGATACCGAACACTGAAGCTTTCTTT.